These T cell receptor beta chains were read from a single sample in a study of blood T cell repertoires in COVID-19. Profiling relied on immunoSEQ multiplex PCR, and the TCRdb table lists in-frame clones only, not all of them. The profile shows 400,000 or so clones, more than 75% of them singletons. Sequencing input: peripheral blood. The receptors shown here come from a human donor in a cohort sampled during active COVID-19. CDR3s leave out the opening cysteine and the closing phenylalanine or tryptophan. Not every row has a clone size; where given, it reads once, few, many or a size class.

TRBJ2-7,TRBV5-1,NA,ASSMGLMYEQY
TRBJ2-1,TRBV24-1,once,ATGHPQPGYNEQF
TRBJ2-3,TRBV10-2,NA,ASSGQGLAGGKYTDTQY
TRBJ1-1,TRBV11-2,NA,ASSPGTGRMNTEAF
TRBJ1-1,TRBV5-1,NA,ASSLGIRGLNTEAF
TRBJ1-2,TRBV29-1,few,SVLDRGTYGYT
TRBJ2-3,TRBV29-1,NA,SVGKPTGGDTDTQY
TRBJ2-2,TRBV18,NA,ASSPVLAGTGELF
TRBJ2-5,TRBV5-4,NA,ASSLVSGASQETQY
TRBJ1-2,TRBV19,few,ASSLTGANYGYT
TRBJ1-2,TRBV6-5,NA,ASGRDYGYT
TRBJ2-7,TRBV6-5,NA,ASSYSGGRGSYEQY
TRBJ2-1,TRBV5-1,few,ASSLGLAAESSI
TRBJ1-2,TRBV27,NA,ASSLGRSYGYT
TRBJ2-4,TRBV5-1,NA,ASSSGTSGVMNIQY
TRBJ2-3,TRBV7-8,NA,ASSLISGRAFTDTQY
TRBJ2-1,TRBV27,NA,ASSLSQFIKWWVQPGSYNEQF
TRBJ1-5,TRBV5-1,NA,ASSLLGRVDQPQH
TRBJ2-3,TRBV5-1,NA,ASSLGQTSTDTQY
TRBJ2-1,TRBV30,NA,AWNREESNEQF
TRBJ2-1,TRBV4-1,NA,ASNQREGNEQF
TRBJ1-6,TRBV4-1,NA,ASSQGTGGAGSPLH
TRBJ2-3,TRBV18,NA,ASSTRQATDTQY
TRBJ1-4,TRBV18,NA,ASSPLPDRGGSTNEKLF
TRBJ1-2,TRBV6-5,once,ASSYAEGYGYT
TRBJ2-1,TRBV19,NA,ASDTGYEQF
TRBJ2-3,TRBV28,NA,ASSYNRGILDTQY
TRBJ2-5,TRBV7-9,NA,ASSSFPLLYQETQY
TRBJ2-7,TRBV7-9,NA,ASSIGAGGYEQY
TRBJ2-5,TRBV4-2,many,ASSQDTGTHGETQY
TRBJ2-1,TRBV21-1,NA,ASSKARGGLPDPVRKGQF
TRBJ1-1,TRBV10-1,NA,ASSEGQYTEAF
TRBJ1-6,TRBV10-1,few,ASRPVQGWIPPLH
TRBJ1-2,TRBV6-2/TRBV6-3,NA,ASSFPAEGNYGYT
TRBJ1-2,TRBV13,NA,ASSLDSGAYGYT
TRBJ2-1,TRBV2,NA,ASSYTGTGKF
TRBJ1-2,TRBV18,few,ASSPNTDYGYT
TRBJ1-6,TRBV6-6,few,ASSRTVATSLNSPLH
TRBJ2-1,TRBV4-1,NA,ASSPWDFYNEQF
TRBJ1-2,TRBV5-1,NA,ASSFGGQAEGHGYT
TRBJ1-5,TRBV5-3,many,ARSFPRQGGNQPQH
TRBJ1-2,TRBV19,NA,ASSPQARGYGYT
TRBJ2-7,TRBV3-1/TRBV3-2,NA,ASSLGGGPPSGEQY
TRBJ1-2,TRBV3-1/TRBV3-2,few,ASSLNEGGYT
TRBJ2-1,TRBV10-1,NA,ASTVRVGSSYNEQF
TRBJ2-1,TRBV29-1,NA,SARTSGEHNEQF
TRBJ1-1,TRBV30,NA,AWSEGFGTEAF
TRBJ1-1,TRBV4-1,NA,ASSQNRVI
TRBJ1-1,TRBV7-8,few,ASSRPGSLFRTTEAF
TRBJ2-7,TRBV7-9,NA,ASSLDRQEQY
TRBJ1-5,TRBV6-1,NA,ASREFGQGSNQPQH
TRBJ1-2,TRBV4-1,NA,ASSQGPYRGGGYT